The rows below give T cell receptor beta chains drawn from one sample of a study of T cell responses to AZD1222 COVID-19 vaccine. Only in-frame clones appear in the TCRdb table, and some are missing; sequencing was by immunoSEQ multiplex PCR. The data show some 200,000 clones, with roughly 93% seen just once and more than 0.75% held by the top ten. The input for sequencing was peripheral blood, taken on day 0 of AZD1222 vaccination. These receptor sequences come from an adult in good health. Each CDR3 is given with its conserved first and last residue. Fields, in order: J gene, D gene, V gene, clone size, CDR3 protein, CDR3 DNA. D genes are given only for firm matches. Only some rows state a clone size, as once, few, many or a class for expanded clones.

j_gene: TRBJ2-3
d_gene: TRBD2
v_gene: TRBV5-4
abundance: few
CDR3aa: CASAKKSSGGAIDTQYF
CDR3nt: TGTGCCAGCGCGAAAAAGTCTAGCGGGGGGGCCATCGATACGCAGTATTTT

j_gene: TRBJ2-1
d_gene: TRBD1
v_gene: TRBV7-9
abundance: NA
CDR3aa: CASKGAGINEQFF
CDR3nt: TGTGCCAGCAAGGGGGCCGGGATCAATGAGCAGTTCTTC

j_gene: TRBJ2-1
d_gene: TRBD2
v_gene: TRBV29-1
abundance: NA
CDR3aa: CSVFLPSGLAGYNEQFF
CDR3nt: TGCAGCGTTTTTCTCCCTTCAGGACTAGCGGGATACAATGAGCAGTTCTTC

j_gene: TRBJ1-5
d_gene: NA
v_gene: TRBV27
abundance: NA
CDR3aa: CASSLQGPNQPQHF
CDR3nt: TGTGCCAGCAGTTTGCAGGGCCCTAATCAGCCCCAGCATTTT

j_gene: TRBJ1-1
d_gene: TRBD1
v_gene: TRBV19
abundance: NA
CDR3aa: CASSIRQGATEAFF
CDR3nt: TGTGCCAGTAGTATACGCCAGGGGGCTACTGAAGCTTTCTTT

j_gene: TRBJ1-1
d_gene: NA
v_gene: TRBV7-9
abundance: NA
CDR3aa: CASSLAVTVGAFF
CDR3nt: TGTGCCAGCAGCTTAGCAGTCACGGTCGGGGCTTTCTTT

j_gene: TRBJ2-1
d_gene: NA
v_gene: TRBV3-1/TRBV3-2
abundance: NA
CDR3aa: CASSQDFSTTYNEQFF
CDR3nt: TGTGCCAGCAGCCAAGATTTTTCGACCACCTACAATGAGCAGTTCTTC

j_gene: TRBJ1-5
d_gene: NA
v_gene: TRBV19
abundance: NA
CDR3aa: CASSIGGPNQPQHF
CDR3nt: TGTGCCAGTAGTATCGGGGGACCTAATCAGCCCCAGCATTTT

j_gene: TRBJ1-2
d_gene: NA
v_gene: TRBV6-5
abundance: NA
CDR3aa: CARPTSRNRHGYTF
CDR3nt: TGTGCCAGGCCAACCTCGAGGAACCGACATGGCTACACCTTC

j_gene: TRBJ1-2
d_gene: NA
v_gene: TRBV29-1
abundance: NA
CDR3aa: CSVESRNYGYTF
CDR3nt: TGCAGCGTTGAATCCCGTAACTATGGCTACACCTTC

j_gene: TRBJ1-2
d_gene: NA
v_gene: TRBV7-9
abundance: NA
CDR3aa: CASSFTDYGYTF
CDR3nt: TGTGCCAGCAGCTTTACAGATTATGGCTACACCTTC

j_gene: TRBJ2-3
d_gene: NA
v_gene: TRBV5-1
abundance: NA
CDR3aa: CASSLESPDIGWGDTQYF
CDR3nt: TGCGCCAGCAGCTTGGAATCTCCGGACATCGGATGGGGAGATACGCAGTATTTT

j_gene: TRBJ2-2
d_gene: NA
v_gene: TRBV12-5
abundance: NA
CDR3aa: CASGLGRNTGELFF
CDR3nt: TGTGCTAGTGGTTTGGGCAGAAACACCGGGGAGCTGTTTTTT

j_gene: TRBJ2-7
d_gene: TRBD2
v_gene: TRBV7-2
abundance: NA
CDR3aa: CASSLPGRSGGSYEQYF
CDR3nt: TGTGCCAGCAGCTTACCCGGACGCAGCGGGGGGTCCTACGAGCAGTACTTC

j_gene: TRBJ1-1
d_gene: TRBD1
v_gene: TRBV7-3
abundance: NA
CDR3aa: CASSSIPTGGSTEAFF
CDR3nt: TGTGCCAGCAGCTCAATCCCGACAGGGGGAAGCACTGAAGCTTTCTTT

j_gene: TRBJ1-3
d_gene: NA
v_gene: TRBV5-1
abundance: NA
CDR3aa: CASSLEAGNTIYF
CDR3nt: TGCGCCAGCAGCTTGGAGGCTGGAAACACCATATATTTT

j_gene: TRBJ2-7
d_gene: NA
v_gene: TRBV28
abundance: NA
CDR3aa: CASSSSLTEIDEQYF
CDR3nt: TGTGCCAGCAGTTCCTCGTTGACAGAGATCGACGAGCAGTACTTC

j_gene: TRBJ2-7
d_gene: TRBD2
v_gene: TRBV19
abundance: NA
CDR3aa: CASSISGLAGYYEQYF
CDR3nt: TGTGCCAGTAGTATATCGGGGCTAGCGGGGTACTACGAGCAGTACTTC

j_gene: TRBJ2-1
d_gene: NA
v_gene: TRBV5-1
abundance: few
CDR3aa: CASRGPSFF
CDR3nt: TGCGCCAGCAGGGGACCCTCGTTCTTC

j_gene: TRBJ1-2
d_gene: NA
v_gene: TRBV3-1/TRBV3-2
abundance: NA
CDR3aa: CASSQDELTYYGYTF
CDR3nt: TGTGCCAGCAGCCAAGATGAATTGACGTACTATGGCTACACCTTC

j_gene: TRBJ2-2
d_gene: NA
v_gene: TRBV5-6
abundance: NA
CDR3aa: CASSLSGAPRDGELFF
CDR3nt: TGTGCCAGCAGCTTGTCGGGGGCCCCGCGCGACGGGGAGCTGTTTTTT

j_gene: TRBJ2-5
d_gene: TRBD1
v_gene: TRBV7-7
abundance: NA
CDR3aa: CASSRDRGGETQYF
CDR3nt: TGTGCCAGCAGCCGAGACAGGGGAGGAGAGACCCAGTACTTC

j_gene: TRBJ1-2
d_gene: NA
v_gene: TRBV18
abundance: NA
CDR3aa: CASSPLDSSYGYTF
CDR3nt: TGTGCCAGCTCACCACTGGACAGCTCGTATGGCTACACCTTC

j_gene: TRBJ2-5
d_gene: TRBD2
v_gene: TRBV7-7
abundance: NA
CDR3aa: CASSLALGLAGGTRETQYF
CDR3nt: TGTGCCAGCAGCTTAGCCCTCGGACTAGCGGGAGGGACCAGGGAGACCCAGTACTTC

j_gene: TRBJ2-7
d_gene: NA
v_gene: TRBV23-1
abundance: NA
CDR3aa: CASSHYREYEQYF
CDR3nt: TGCGCCAGCAGTCACTATAGAGAGTACGAGCAGTACTTC

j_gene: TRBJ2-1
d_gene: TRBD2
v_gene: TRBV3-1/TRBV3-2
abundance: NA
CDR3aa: CASSQVPRGDPLNEQFF
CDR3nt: TGTGCCAGCAGCCAAGTCCCCCGGGGGGACCCACTCAATGAGCAGTTCTTC

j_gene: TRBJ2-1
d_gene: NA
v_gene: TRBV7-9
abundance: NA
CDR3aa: CASSLNANEQFF
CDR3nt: TGTGCCAGCAGCCTAAACGCCAATGAGCAGTTCTTC

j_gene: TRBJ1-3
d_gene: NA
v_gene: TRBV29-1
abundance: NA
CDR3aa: CSVGSGHGNTIYF
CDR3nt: TGCAGCGTCGGATCAGGGCACGGAAACACCATATATTTT

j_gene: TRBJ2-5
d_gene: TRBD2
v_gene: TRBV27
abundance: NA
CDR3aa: CASSFKPTSGPGETQYF
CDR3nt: TGTGCCAGCAGTTTTAAACCGACTAGCGGCCCCGGGGAGACCCAGTACTTC

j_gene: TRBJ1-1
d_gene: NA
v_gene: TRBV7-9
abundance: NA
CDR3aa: CASSLWASTDTEAFF
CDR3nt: TGTGCCAGCAGCTTATGGGCCTCGACAGACACTGAAGCTTTCTTT

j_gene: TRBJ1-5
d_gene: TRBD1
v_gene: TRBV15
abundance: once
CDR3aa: CATSRGTGWEPQHF
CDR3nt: TGTGCCACCAGCAGAGGGACAGGCTGGGAGCCCCAGCATTTT

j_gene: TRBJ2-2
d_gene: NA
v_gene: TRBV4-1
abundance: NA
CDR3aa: CASSQAFRAGELFF
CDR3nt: TGCGCCAGCAGCCAAGCATTCAGGGCCGGGGAGCTGTTTTTT

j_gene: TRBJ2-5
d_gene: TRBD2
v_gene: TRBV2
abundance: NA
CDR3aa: CASSEDRTSGGLTAETQYF
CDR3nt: TGTGCCAGCAGTGAAGATAGGACTAGCGGGGGCCTGACGGCAGAGACCCAGTACTTC

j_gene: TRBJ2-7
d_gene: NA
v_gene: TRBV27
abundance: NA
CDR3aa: CASSFGDENYEQYF
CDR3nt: TGTGCCAGCAGTTTTGGGGACGAAAACTACGAGCAGTACTTC

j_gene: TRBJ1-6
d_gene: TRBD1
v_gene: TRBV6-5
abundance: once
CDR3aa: CASSGTGRKGSPLHF
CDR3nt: TGTGCCAGCAGCGGGACAGGGAGGAAAGGGTCACCCCTCCACTTT

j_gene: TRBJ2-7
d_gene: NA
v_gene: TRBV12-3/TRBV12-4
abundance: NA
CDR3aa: CASSFSRYNEQYF
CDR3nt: TGTGCCAGCAGTTTCTCCCGATATAACGAGCAGTACTTC

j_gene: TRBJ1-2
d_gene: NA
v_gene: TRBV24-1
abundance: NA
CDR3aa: CATGRQVVDGYTF
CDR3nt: TGTGCCACCGGCCGACAGGTGGTCGATGGCTACACCTTC

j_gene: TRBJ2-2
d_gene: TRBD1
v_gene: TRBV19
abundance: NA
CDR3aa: CASRTGIANTGELFF
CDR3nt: TGTGCCAGCCGGACAGGGATAGCGAACACCGGGGAGCTGTTTTTT

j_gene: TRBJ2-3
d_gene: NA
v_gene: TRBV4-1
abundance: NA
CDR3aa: CASSQFPTVPTDTQYF
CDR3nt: TGCGCCAGCAGCCAATTTCCGACAGTCCCTACAGATACGCAGTATTTT

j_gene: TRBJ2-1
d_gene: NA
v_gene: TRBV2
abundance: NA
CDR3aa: CASMDPNNEQFF
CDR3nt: TGTGCCAGCATGGATCCAAACAATGAGCAGTTCTTC

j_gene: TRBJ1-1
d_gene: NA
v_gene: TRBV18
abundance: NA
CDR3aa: CASSPSRQLNTEAFF
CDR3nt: TGTGCCAGCTCACCATCCCGACAGCTGAACACTGAAGCTTTCTTT

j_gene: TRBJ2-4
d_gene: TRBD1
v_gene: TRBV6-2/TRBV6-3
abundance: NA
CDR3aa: CASSLQGAMDIQYF
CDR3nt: TGTGCCAGCAGCCTACAGGGGGCGATGGACATTCAGTACTTC

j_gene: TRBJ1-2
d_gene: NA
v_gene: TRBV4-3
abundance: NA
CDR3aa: CASSQERAGPYGYTF
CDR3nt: TGCGCCAGCAGCCAAGAAAGGGCAGGGCCCTATGGCTACACCTTC

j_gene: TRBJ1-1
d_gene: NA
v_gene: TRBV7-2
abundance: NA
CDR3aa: CASSLGAGESTEAFF
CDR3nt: TGTGCCAGCAGCTTAGGGGCAGGGGAGAGCACTGAAGCTTTCTTT

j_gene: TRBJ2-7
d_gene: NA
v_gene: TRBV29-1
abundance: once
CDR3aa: CSVLGTQTDEQYF
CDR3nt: TGCAGCGTTCTCGGAACCCAAACGGACGAGCAGTACTTC

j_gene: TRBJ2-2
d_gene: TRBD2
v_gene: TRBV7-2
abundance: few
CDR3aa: CASSFPGLAGVAGELFF
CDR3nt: TGTGCCAGCAGCTTTCCCGGACTAGCGGGAGTGGCCGGGGAGCTGTTTTTT

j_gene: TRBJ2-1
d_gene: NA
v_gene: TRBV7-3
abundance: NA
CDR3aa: CASSSEASPYNEQFF
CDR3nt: TGTGCCAGCAGTTCTGAAGCTAGCCCCTACAATGAGCAGTTCTTC

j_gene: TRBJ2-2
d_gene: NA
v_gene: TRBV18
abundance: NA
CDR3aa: CASSPIWDTGELFF
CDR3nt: TGTGCCAGCTCACCGATTTGGGACACCGGGGAGCTGTTTTTT

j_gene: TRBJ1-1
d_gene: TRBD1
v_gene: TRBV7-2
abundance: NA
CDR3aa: CASSLDRGGSEAFF
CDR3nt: TGTGCCAGCAGCTTAGACAGGGGAGGGTCTGAAGCTTTCTTT

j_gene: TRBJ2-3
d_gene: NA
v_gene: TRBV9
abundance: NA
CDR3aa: CASSVGSGVSDTQYF
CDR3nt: TGTGCCAGCAGCGTAGGGTCAGGGGTCTCGGATACGCAGTATTTT

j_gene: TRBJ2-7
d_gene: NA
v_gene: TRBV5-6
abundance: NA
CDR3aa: CASSLYQLYEQYF
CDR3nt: TGTGCCAGCAGCTTGTATCAGTTGTACGAGCAGTACTTC

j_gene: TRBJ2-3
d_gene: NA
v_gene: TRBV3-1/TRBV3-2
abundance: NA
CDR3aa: CASSQAGSRTDTQYF
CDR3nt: TGTGCCAGCAGCCAAGCCGGGAGTCGCACAGATACGCAGTATTTT

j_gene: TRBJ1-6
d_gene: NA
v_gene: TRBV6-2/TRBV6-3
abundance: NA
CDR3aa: CASSYFTGYVSPLHF
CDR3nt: TGTGCCAGCAGTTACTTCACAGGGTATGTTTCACCCCTCCACTTT

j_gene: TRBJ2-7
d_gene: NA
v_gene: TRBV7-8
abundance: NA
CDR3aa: CASSLGVYEQYF
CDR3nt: TGTGCCAGCAGCTTAGGGGTGTACGAGCAGTACTTC